This T cell receptor (beta chain) was documented in a study of T-cell memory formation after mild COVID-19. Overall study: Across donors, TCR clusters were largely donor specific.

This clonotype was counted a few times. Its target is not known. Germline V gene sequence: CDR1 SGHKS, CDR2 YYEKEE (reference sequence). The CDR3 loop spans 14 amino acids. Trimming at V came to 2 bases and at J to 7 bases, leaving 8 bases not matched to a gene. TCRdb used MiXCR to reprocess the 5' RACE reads, holding one entry per CDR3 protein. The sample includes about 540,000 distinct CDR3 sequences, approximately 20% of them seen just once. Study results and limitations: Contracting CD4+ clones sat mainly in CM and EM; CD8+ in EMRA. In pre-infection memory, a portion of responding clones appeared, which suggested that cross-reactive memory joined. From day 15 to 85, contracting clones were balanced between CD4 and CD8, whereas later expanders leaned toward CD4+.

Sequencing was performed on PBMCs or a T cell subset sorted from them (not recorded which). The receptor was isolated from an adult woman who had mild COVID-19 (a few samples of this study predate the infection). Cell type and time point are not known. The V call is TRBV5-5, the J call TRBJ2-7, with 8 bases matching TRBD2. CDR3: CASSFLTSVGEQYF. In DNA form, the CDR3 reads TGTGCCAGCAGCTTCTTGACTAGCGTGGGGGAGCAGTACTTC. The full variable domain, with the rest looked up from reference TRBV5-5 and TRBJ2-7, is DAGVTQSPTHLIKTRGQQVTLRCSPISGHKSVSWYQQVLGQGPQFIFQYYEKEERGRGNFPDRFSARQFPNYSSELNVNALLLGDSALYLCASSFLTSVGEQYFGPGTRLTVT.